This T cell receptor beta chain was retrieved from a study of T cells in tuberculosis. The overall study: CD1B tetramers identified T cells specific for mycobacterial lipid GMM. In South Africa, adults with active tuberculosis were compared with IGRA-negative and latently infected IGRA-positive adolescents.

About this clone: Antigen unknown.

Libraries were prepared by immunoSEQ multiplex PCR; TCRdb keeps only in-frame clonotypes and omits some of them. Here the sample spans about 35,000 clones, 93% being singletons. Study results and limitations: Smaller distances to GMM-specific TCRs suggested their expansion in active tuberculosis. Classification accuracy was roughly 90% (AUROC 0.90) with the GMM-specific repertoire.

The source of this sequence is a donor aged 10-29 years with latent tuberculosis or without tuberculosis infection. The sample taken for sequencing was PBMCs.

The CDR3 DNA follows: TGTGCCTGGAGTCCAGGGGTCCCTTGGTATGGCTACACCTTC. Translation gives CAWSPGVPWYGYTF. This sequence joins TRBV30 and TRBJ1-2; D possibly corresponds to TRBD1 (6 bases). The CDR3 is made up of 14 amino acids. V lost 2 bases and J lost 5, with 15 bases in between. The germline V gene has CDR1 GTSNPN and CDR2 SVGIG (reference sequence). The entire variable domain, with the rest obtained from reference TRBV30 and TRBJ1-2, is as follows: SQTIHQWPATLVQPVGSPLSLECTVEGTSNPNLYWYRQAAGRGLQLLFYSVGIGQISSEVPQNLSASRPQDRQFILSSKKLLLSDSGFYLCAWSPGVPWYGYTFGSGTRLTVV.